This T cell receptor beta chain was profiled in a study of cytomegalovirus exposure and HLA in healthy donors. Study observations and caveats: Specific recognition of CMV antigens was confirmed in vitro for a few chains (all CMV-associated). CMV serostatus was the only immune exposure information that was available. Cytomegalovirus association was assigned to approximately 160 TCR beta chains. DRB1 had the most TCR associations and HLA-C the fewest, a later analysis found, with rates varying by HLA locus.

The CDR3 has 15 amino acids. CDR1 and CDR2 from the germline V gene are SNHLY and FYNNEI. The trim removed 7 bases at V and 0 bases at J, leaving 5 bases unmatched. The PCR contained 60 Vbeta and 13 Jbeta primers. Assay: immunoSEQ multiplex PCR; the TCRdb copy retains only in-frame clones and omits some. The sample consists of 95,000 to 120,000 clones, approximately 83% of them appearing once. This clone was seen more than once but under ten times. What it binds is unknown. V usage is TRBV2 and J usage is TRBJ2-1; TRBD2 aligns across 8 bases. Input material: PBMCs. The source of this sequence is a woman aged 18-30 years in good health and CMV-seronegative. The CDR3 reads CASNSGTSSYNEQFF. CDR3 DNA: TGTGCCAGCAATTCCGGGACTAGCTCCTACAATGAGCAGTTCTTC.